Included here is one TCR beta chain sequence, with context. Germline values: CDR1 LGHNT, CDR2 FRNRAP. V lost 7 bases, J lost 2 bases, and 9 bases lay in between. The CDR3 has 12 amino acids. This sample was taken from a study of healthy donors' naive CD4 and CD8 T cells. Starting from 500 ng of total RNA, TCR libraries were made with linear amplification. One entry per CDR3 protein, called by TCRdb with MiXCR from the reads. The sample contains about 180,000 distinct CDR3 sequences, around three quarters of which appear only once. The clonotype originates from a pool of human donors in good health; the sample pools cells from several healthy donors. Sample: naive CD4+ and CD8+ T cells sorted from blood, pooled from several donors. The rearrangement uses TRBV12-5 and TRBJ2-7, with a tentative D call TRBD2 (5 bases). CDR3 in DNA: TGTGCTAGTGCCCTCGGGGCCTACGAGCAGTACTTC. It encodes CASALGAYEQYF.